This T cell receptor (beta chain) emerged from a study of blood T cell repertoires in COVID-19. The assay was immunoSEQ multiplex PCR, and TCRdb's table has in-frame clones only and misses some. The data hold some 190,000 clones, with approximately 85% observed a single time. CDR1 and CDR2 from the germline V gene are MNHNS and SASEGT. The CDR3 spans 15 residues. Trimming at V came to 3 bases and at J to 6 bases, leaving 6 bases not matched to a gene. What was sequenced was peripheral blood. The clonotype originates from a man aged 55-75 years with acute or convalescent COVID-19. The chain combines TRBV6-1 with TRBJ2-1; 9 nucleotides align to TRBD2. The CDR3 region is CASSETSGGGNEQFF. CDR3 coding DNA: TGTGCCAGCAGTGAGACTAGCGGTGGGGGCAATGAGCAGTTCTTC.